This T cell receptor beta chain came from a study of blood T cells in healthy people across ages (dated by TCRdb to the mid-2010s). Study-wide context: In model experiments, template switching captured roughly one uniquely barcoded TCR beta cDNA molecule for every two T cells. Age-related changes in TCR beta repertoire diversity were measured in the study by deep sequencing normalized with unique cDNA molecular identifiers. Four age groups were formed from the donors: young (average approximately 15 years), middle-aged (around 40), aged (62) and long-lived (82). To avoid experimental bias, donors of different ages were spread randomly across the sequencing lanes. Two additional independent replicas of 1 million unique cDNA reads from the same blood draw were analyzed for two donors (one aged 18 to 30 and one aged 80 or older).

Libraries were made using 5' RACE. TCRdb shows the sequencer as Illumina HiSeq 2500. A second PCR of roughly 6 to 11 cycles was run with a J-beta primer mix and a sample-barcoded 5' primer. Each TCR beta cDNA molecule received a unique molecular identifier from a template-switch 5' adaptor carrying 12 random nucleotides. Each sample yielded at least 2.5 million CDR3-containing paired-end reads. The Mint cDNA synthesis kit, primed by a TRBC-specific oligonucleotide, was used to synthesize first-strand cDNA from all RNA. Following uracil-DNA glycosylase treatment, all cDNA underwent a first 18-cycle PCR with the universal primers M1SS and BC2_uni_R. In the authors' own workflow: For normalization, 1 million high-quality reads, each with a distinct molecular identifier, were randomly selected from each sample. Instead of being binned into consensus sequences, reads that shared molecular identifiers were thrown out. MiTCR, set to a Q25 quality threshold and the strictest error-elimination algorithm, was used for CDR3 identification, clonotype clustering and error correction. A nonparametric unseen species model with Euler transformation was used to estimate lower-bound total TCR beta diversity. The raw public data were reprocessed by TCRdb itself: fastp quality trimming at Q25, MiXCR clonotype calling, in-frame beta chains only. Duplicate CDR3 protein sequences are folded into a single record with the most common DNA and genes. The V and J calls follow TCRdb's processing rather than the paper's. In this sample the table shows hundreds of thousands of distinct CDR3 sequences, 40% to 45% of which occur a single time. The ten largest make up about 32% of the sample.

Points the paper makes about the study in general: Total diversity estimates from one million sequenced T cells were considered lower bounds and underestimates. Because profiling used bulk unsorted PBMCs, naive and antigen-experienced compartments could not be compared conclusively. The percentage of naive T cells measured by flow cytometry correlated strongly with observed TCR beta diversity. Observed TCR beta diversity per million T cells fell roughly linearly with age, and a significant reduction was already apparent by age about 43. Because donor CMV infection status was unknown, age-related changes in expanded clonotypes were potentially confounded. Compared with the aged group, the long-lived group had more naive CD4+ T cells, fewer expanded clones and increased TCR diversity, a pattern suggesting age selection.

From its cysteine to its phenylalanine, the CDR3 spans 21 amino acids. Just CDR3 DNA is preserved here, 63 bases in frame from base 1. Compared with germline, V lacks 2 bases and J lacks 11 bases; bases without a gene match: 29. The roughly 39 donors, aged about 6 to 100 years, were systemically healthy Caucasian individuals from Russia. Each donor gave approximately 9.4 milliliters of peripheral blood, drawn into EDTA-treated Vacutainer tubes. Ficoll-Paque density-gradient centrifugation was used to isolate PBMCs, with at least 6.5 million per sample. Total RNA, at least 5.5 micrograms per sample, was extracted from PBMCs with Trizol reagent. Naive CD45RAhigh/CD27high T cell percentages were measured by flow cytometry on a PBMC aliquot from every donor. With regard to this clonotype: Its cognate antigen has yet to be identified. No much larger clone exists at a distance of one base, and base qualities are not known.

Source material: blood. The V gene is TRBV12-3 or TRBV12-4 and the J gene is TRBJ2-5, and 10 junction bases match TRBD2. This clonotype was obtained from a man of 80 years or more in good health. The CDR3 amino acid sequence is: CASSLLTPGLATPRRWDEQYF. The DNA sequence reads TGTGCCAGCAGTTTACTAACCCCGGGACTAGCGACGCCCCGGAGGTGGGATGAGCAGTACTTC.